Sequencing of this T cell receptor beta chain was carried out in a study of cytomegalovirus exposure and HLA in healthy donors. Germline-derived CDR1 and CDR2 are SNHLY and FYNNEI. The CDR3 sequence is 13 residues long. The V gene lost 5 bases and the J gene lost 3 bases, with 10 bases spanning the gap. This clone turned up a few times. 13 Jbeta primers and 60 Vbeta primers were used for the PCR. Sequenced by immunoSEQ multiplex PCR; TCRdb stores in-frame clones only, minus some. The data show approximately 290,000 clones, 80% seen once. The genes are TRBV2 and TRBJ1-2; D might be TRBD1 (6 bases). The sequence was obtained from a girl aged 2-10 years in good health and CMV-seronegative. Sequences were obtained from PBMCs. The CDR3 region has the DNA TGTGCCAGCAGTCGAGCAGGGGACTATGGCTACACCTTC. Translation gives CASSRAGDYGYTF.